This TCR beta chain was identified in a study of blood T cell repertoires in COVID-19 (dated by TCRdb to 2019 to 2021). In the study overall: The collaborator samples originated in the United States, Italy and Spain and spanned the acute and convalescent phases of COVID-19. The material from the prospective study consisted of cDNA or gDNA derived from T cells, B-cell-depleted T cells, or PBMCs. Deeply sampled blood TCRbeta repertoires from subjects exposed to, actively infected with, or recovered from COVID-19 were included in the dataset. The repertoires were made available in a free public database intended to serve as a resource for research on the immune response to SARS-CoV-2. The samples were drawn from two sources: the first 160 participants of the ongoing ImmuneRACE study, and 1,000 to 1,500 subjects contributed by 6 global collaborators. Sample metadata almost always included a de-identified subject ID, COVID-19 status, age in years and sex. Where HLA class I and class II types were available, the types were taken from metadata supplied by the sample provider, not from assay-based typing. General findings and caveats noted by the study authors: The amount of clinical and demographic metadata varied by source and participant and was provided uncurated.

Collaborating institutions collected whole blood in K2EDTA tubes following their own protocols. Collaborator samples were shipped for TCRbeta analysis as frozen whole blood, isolated PBMCs, or DNA extracted from either sample type. This clone has only one observation. Its antigen is not yet known. One base away there is no much larger clone; base qualities are not given. TCRbeta CDR3 regions were amplified from genomic DNA by means of the immunoSEQ Assay, a bias-controlled multiplex PCR. The authors' pipeline ran thus. The number of nucleated cells in each sample was estimated from the amplification of reference gene primers within the assay. Sequence reads were collapsed and filtered to measure the absolute abundance of every unique TCRbeta CDR3 rearrangement. For each sample, productive Simpson clonality was calculated as the square root of Simpson's diversity index across productive rearrangements. TCRdb carries this immuneACCESS record with in-frame sequences only. Its versions omit some clonotypes, under half of them owing to an unresolved V gene in the studies checked, with the rest unexplained. For V, J and clone size, that table is used; D and trimming come from the DNA. In this sample the table shows over 150,000 clones, approximately 79% of which occur a single time. The ten largest clones add up to less than 30% of the sample.

The clonotype comes from a woman between 65 and 79 years old with acute or convalescent COVID-19. Sample: peripheral blood.

CDR3 loop: CASSSDRNNQPQHF. The DNA reads TGTGCCAGCAGCAGCGACAGAAACAATCAGCCCCAGCATTTT. The receptor chain draws on TRBV6-5 and TRBJ1-5; the D gene is possibly TRBD1, with 5 bases matching. Trimming removed 6 bases from V and 3 bases from J, leaving 12 bases between the germline ends. The germline V gene yields MNHEY for CDR1 and SVGAGI for CDR2. The CDR3 sequence holds 14 residues, the cysteine and phenylalanine included. The entry retains the CDR3 DNA only, 42 bases that are in frame from base 1.